The T cell receptor beta chain described here comes from a study of shared clonotypes between healthy human individuals (dated by TCRdb to 2018 to 2020). Study-level background: A couple of women and three men aged 18 to 49 years were included in the cohort. To estimate repertoire size and how much clonotypes are shared between individuals, the study performed deep sequencing of blood TCR repertoires from roughly five healthy adults. Leukapheresis yielded between about 0.85 and 10 billion PBMCs per donor. For each donor, three plates each were used for CD4 naive and CD4 memory, two plates were used for CD8 naive, and one plate was used for CD8 memory. To increase sequencing depth and limit assay-specific biases, TCR repertoire library preparation and sequencing were carried out by different laboratories using diverse techniques.

Turning to this clone: This receptor's antigen is unknown. Base qualities are not provided; no much larger clone lies one nucleotide away.

Beyond this particular receptor, the publication reports: Sampling was limited to blood, and TCR repertoires in tissue likely differ from TCR repertoires in blood. Across four donors, around 5.4% of naive CD4, over 3% of naive CD8, 2.3% of memory CD4, and approximately 0.4% of memory CD8 clonotypes were shared. Naive subsets generally had larger estimated clonotype richness than memory subsets. Pairwise subsampling indicated that sequencing depth was expected to affect the degree of clonotype sharing among donors. Even with the large sequencing depth, rarefaction of the sorted-subset datasets indicated that sequencing was incomplete. Clonotypes shared by all four sorted-subset donors showed higher generation probabilities than non-shared clonotypes. Because the study included a small number of donors, the genetic and exposure-history diversity represented was limited.

Using the deep immunoSEQ assay, TCR CDR3 regions were amplified from genomic DNA by multiplex PCR. Extracted genomic DNA from each cell subset was spread evenly across all wells of several immunoSEQ 96-well plates, with each plate serving as a replicate. For sorted subsets, 200 to 250 ng of genomic DNA, equivalent to around 31,000 T cell genomes, went into each replicate PCR. Purified libraries were measured with a Qubit 3.0 fluorometer, size-checked on a Bioanalyzer 2100, and measured again with the KAPA Library Quantification kit. Each immunoSEQ 96-well plate was sequenced on its own single-read 150-cycle Illumina NextSeq 550 flow cell. In the paper's pipeline: The immunoSEQ output contained only junctional sequences without quality scores, so filtering could not match that applied to full-length reads. To assign V/J genes and CDR3, sequences were annotated against IMGT germline references using PyIR, a Python wrapper for IgBLAST v1.9. Any read was removed if the V/J assignment was weak (E-value above 1e-6), the CDR3 was missing, or the read contained stop codons, out-of-frame junctions, or ambiguous translated residues. V3J clonotypes were defined as sequences sharing an identical inferred V gene, J gene, and CDR3 amino acid sequence. Percentage overlap between repertoires was calculated by dividing the number of shared unique clonotypes by the size of the smaller repertoire. Repertoire richness was assessed with RTK rarefaction, the Chao1 estimator, and Recon v2.1 estimates of unobserved clonotypes. OLGA was used to compute generation probabilities for all TCRbeta clonotypes that the gDNA method yielded from a few donors. This is the immuneACCESS table as TCRdb keeps it, with only in-frame sequences that have V and J called. A part of the clones is gone; compared with another copy, unresolved V genes explain less than half, and the rest is unexplained. That table gives V, J and clone size, and the DNA gave D and trimming. The sample table shows under 850,000 clones, and 80% to 95% are seen once. 24% of the sample is held by the ten biggest clonotypes.

CD8 naive samples consisted of CD45RO-negative cells that were positively selected for CCR7, yielding a CD45RA+CCR7+ population without TemRA cells. Donors were healthy HIV-negative adults with no recently reported acute infections or vaccinations. All donors were Caucasian adults living in Nashville, Tennessee, USA. Blood was collected by leukapheresis, and PBMCs were isolated by Ficoll-Histopaque density gradient centrifugation and then cryopreserved in liquid nitrogen vapor phase. Purity and quantity of every magnetically sorted T cell population were checked by analytical flow cytometry. Genomic DNA was isolated from every sorted fraction and measured by UV absorbance on a Nanodrop 2000c. The receptor was derived from a man younger than 40 in good health. Sequenced material: naive CD8+ T cells sorted from blood. What this sample's cell subset or site label stands for: CD45RA+CCR7+.

The sequenced DNA: TGTGCCAGCTCATACGGGACAGGGAACACCGGGGAGCTGTTTTTT. It is translated as CASSYGTGNTGELFF. The sequence is built from TRBV6-6 and TRBJ2-2; TRBD1 agrees with 8 junctional bases. Counted from cysteine to phenylalanine, this CDR3 has 15 amino acids. Of the read, only the CDR3 DNA is kept; its 45 bases are in frame from base 1. Relative to germline, V is missing 8 bases and J is missing 1 base, with 6 bases of the junction outside any gene match. According to the germline V gene (reference sequence), CDR1 reads MNHNY and CDR2 reads SVGAGI.